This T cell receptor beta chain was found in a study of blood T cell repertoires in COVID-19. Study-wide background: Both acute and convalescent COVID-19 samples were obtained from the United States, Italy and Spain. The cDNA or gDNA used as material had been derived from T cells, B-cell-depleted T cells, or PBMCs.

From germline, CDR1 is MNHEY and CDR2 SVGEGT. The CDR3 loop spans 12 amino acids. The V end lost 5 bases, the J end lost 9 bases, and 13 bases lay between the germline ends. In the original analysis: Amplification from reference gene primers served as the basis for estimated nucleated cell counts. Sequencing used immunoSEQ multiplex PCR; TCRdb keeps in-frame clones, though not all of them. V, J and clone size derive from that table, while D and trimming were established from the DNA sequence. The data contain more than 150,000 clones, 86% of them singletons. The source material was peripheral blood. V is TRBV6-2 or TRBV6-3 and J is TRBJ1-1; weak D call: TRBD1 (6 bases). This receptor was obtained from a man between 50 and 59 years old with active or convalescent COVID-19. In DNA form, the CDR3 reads TGTGCCAGCAGTCTAGCGGGACAAAAAGCTTTCTTT. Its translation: CASSLAGQKAFF.